A single T cell receptor (beta chain) is shown here with its context. Its specificity is unknown. The sample comes from a study of T cell responses to AZD1222 COVID-19 vaccine. Study observations and caveats: Clonal diversity may have been underestimated, and the donors were mostly white British, with more females than males. CD4 TCRs associated with vaccination spanned spike, dominating at 160-218 and 743-854.

Trimming cost V 5 bases and J 0 bases, with 10 bases left between them. The CDR3 length is 15 residues. Germline V gene data show CDR1 as SGHAT and CDR2 as FQNNGV. Sequencing was performed with immunoSEQ multiplex PCR; in TCRdb, only in-frame clones are kept and a portion is missing. The table includes 95,000 to 150,000 clones, 91% detected once. The source material was peripheral blood, sampled on day 0 of AZD1222 vaccination. This receptor was taken from an adult in good health. The chain combines TRBV11-2 with TRBJ2-2; D possibly uses TRBD1 or TRBD2 (5 bases each). CDR3 in amino acids: CASSPRGPNTGELFF. CDR3 sequence (DNA): TGTGCCAGCAGCCCGAGGGGACCGAACACCGGGGAGCTGTTTTTT.